These 5 T cell receptor beta chains were sequenced from one sample in a study of T cell responses to AZD1222 COVID-19 vaccine (dated by TCRdb to the early 2020s). Receptor amplification or capture employed the immunoSEQ multiplex PCR assay. TCRdb stores this immuneACCESS table with in-frame sequences only. Part of the clones is absent; in the studies checked, under half of the shortfall reflects unresolved V genes, and no reason is known for the rest. The sample profile shows some 140,000 clones; about 82% of them were found once. Jointly, the top ten make up about 7.9% of the sample. Per the publication, the time point label means: about 28 days (+/-7) after the second vaccine dose. The treatment or condition label for this specimen denotes: meningococcal conjugate vaccine given as trial control. Here the sequenced sample was peripheral blood, taken 28 days after the second dose of the MenACWY control vaccine. The receptor source for this set is an adult who received the MenACWY meningococcal vaccine as a control.

This rearrangement joins TRBV11-2 to TRBJ1-5, with D possibly being TRBD1 (5 bases). V lost 3 bases to trimming and J lost 4 bases, with 13 bases between them. The CDR3 consists of 15 residues. The germline CDR1 and CDR2 sequences are SGHAT and FQNNGV. The CDR3 is CASSLGPRVNQPQHF. CDR3 DNA sequence: TGTGCCAGCAGCTTGGGCCCCAGGGTTAATCAGCCCCAGCATTTT.

The chain joins TRBV6-5 to TRBJ1-6, with D possibly matching TRBD1 (6 bases). Germline values: CDR1 MNHEY, CDR2 SVGAGI. The CDR3 covers 15 residues. The CDR3 bases are TGTGCTCTCGGAGGGGCAGGGGCGCGAAATTCACCCCTCCACTTT. Its translation is CALGGAGARNSPLHF.

This sequence joins TRBV6-5 and TRBJ1-5; D is uncertain. CDR3 size: 13 residues. The V gene's germline CDR1 is MNHEY and CDR2 SVGAGI. V was pared by 7 bases and J by 1 base, with 8 bases between. CDR3 coding DNA: TGTGCCAGCAAGGCATCGAGCAATCAGCCCCAGCATTTT. Translation gives CASKASSNQPQHF.

The sample holds a few counts of this clone. This chain connects TRBV4-2 to TRBJ2-2; D ambiguous. The germline CDR1 and CDR2 sequences are LGHNA and YNFKEQ. The CDR3 is made up of 13 amino acids. The germline V and J ends were trimmed by 0 bases and 8 bases, with 7 bases remaining between them. The CDR3 spells CASSQDLVGELFF. The CDR3 bases are TGTGCCAGCAGCCAAGATCTGGTAGGGGAGCTGTTTTTT.

The chain combines TRBV14 with TRBJ2-5, with 8 bases aligning to TRBD1. V lost 3 bases to trimming and J lost 4 bases; unmatched junction nucleotides: 10. The V gene's germline CDR1 is SGHDN and CDR2 FVKESK. The CDR3 loop spans 16 amino acids. As DNA, the CDR3 is TGTGCCAGCAGCCACGCTATTGGACAGGGAGGAGAGACCCAGTACTTC. Translated: CASSHAIGQGGETQYF.